The 31 T cell receptor beta chains listed next were all sequenced from one sample in a study of Graves' ophthalmopathy and Graves' hyperthyroidism. Transcripts of RNA were the source for amplifying TCR beta CDR3 regions. Following a first-round RT-PCR that used HTBI primers, a second-round multiplex PCR was carried out. TCRdb itself ran the multiplex PCR reads through MiXCR, one entry per CDR3 protein. The profile shows around 1,000,000 distinct CDR3 sequences, 36% of them singletons. Sequencing used peripheral blood or thyroid tissue (not recorded which). The source of these receptors is an adult man with Graves' hyperthyroidism.

The V and J genes are TRBV2 and TRBJ2-5; D tentatively fits TRBD1 or TRBD2 (6 bases each). The V end lost 8 bases, the J end lost 9 bases, and 19 bases lay between the germline ends. CDR1 is SNHLY, CDR2 FYNNEI, per germline. This CDR3 is 13 amino acids long. CDR3 in DNA: TGTGCCAGCGGTGGCGATGGGGGGCAGCCCCAGTACTTC. This sequence encodes CASGGDGGQPQYF.

The J gene is TRBJ1-4, the V gene TRBV7-6, with 9 bases that match TRBD1. V trimming: 1 base; J trimming: 8 bases; junction bases outside the gene matches: 5. CDR1 is SGHVS, CDR2 FNYEAQ, per germline. The CDR3 is made up of 15 amino acids. CDR3 loop: CASSLDRGRQEKLFF. The CDR3 nucleotides are TGTGCCAGCAGCTTAGACAGGGGGCGGCAAGAAAAACTGTTTTTT.

Comments on this clonotype: The CDR3 does not end in the conserved phenylalanine or tryptophan, so this is likely a read error. Because the CDR3's place on the DNA is in doubt, the DNA is left out and the CDR3 is given as listed by TCRdb. The V and J genes are TRBV9 and TRBJ1-1. Germline V lookup: CDR1 SGDLS, CDR2 YYNGEE. The CDR3 length equals 9 residues, ends included. The CDR3 loop is CASSSSTSH.

Of note for this clonotype: An end of the junction differs from the germline gene, which may be a read error. This sequence joins TRBV4-1 and TRBJ2-7; TRBD2 matches 11 bases. Germline CDR1 reads MGHRA; CDR2 reads YSYEKL. The CDR3 runs to 16 residues. Written as DNA, the CDR3 is TGCGCCAGCAGCCAAGATAATAGCGGGAGGGCCTACGAGCTGTACTTC. Amino acid sequence: CASSQDNSGRAYELYF.

This chain uses TRBV9 with TRBJ1-1; 7 bases are shared with TRBD1. V lost 5 bases to trimming and J lost 1 base; unmatched junction nucleotides: 11. This CDR3 region has 16 residues. Germline CDR1 and CDR2: SGDLS and YYNGEE. CDR3: CASRGGPGGQNTEAFF. The CDR3 DNA follows: TGTGCCAGCAGAGGGGGCCCGGGGGGCCAGAACACTGAAGCTTTCTTT.

This clonotype was observed many times. J is TRBJ2-5 and V is TRBV12-3 or TRBV12-4; TRBD2 might be the D (5 bases). This CDR3 has 15 amino acids. With 5 bases removed from V and 4 bases from J, the gap between germline ends came to 17 bases. The CDR3 DNA reads TGTGCCAGCAGTCTCTCCTCGACGGGATCAGAGACCCAGTACTTC. This gives the protein CASSLSSTGSETQYF.

This clonotype has a handful of counts. The CDR3 region is CASSQGSQVNQPQHF. The CDR3 nucleotides read TGTGCCAGCAGCCAAGGATCACAGGTCAATCAGCCCCAGCATTTT. The V and J genes are TRBV3-1 and TRBJ1-5, with a tentative D call TRBD1 (5 bases). This CDR3 comprises 15 residues. Germline loops: CDR1 LGHDT, CDR2 YNNKEL (reference sequence). Trimming took 1 base from V and 3 from J, leaving 10 bases between them.

This clonotype was observed many times. The chain combines TRBV10-3 with TRBJ1-1; TRBD1 matches 7 bases. Germline-derived CDR1 and CDR2 are ENHRY and SYGVKD. V dropped 2 bases and J dropped 5; count of bases not matched to a gene: 5. The CDR3 has 14 amino acids. The CDR3 DNA reads TGTGCCATCAGTGAGACCCTACAGGGGACTGAAGCTTTCTTT. Translated, it gives CAISETLQGTEAFF.

This clonotype showed up many times. The rearrangement links TRBV2 to TRBJ1-2, with D unresolved. Trimming pared 8 bases from V and 8 bases from J, leaving 9 bases between. Germline V gene lookup returns CDR1 SNHLY and CDR2 FYNNEI. The CDR3 has 10 amino acids. In nucleotides, the CDR3 is TGTGCCAGCCCAATAGCAGGCTACACCTTC. Residues: CASPIAGYTF.

This clonotype was seen ten or more times. This sequence joins TRBV12-3 or TRBV12-4 and TRBJ1-1; D may be TRBD1 (5 bases). V was shortened by 6 bases and J by 8 bases, with 13 bases between the two germline ends. The length of the CDR3 is 12 residues. In DNA form, the CDR3 reads TGTGCCAGCAGCCGTATGGGACTGGAAGCTTTCTTT. Its protein product is CASSRMGLEAFF.

The CDR3 is CASSSGTSGMYEQYF. CDR3 coding DNA: TGTGCCAGCAGCTCCGGGACTAGCGGGATGTACGAGCAGTACTTC. The chain is built from TRBV7-3 and TRBJ2-7; TRBD2 aligns across 13 bases. This CDR3 is 15 amino acids long. Germline V gene lookup returns CDR1 SGHTA and CDR2 FQGTGA. J lost 4 bases, V lost 4 bases, and 4 bases had no gene match.

This clonotype was seen a few times. This chain joins TRBV4-2 and TRBJ1-6; D possibly corresponds to TRBD1 (5 bases). Looked up from germline, CDR1 is LGHNA and CDR2 is YNFKEQ. The CDR3 has 17 residues. The V end lost 0 bases, the J end lost 10 bases, and 19 bases lay between the germline ends. The CDR3 here is CASSQDGVSGPRSPLHF. The CDR3, as DNA: TGTGCCAGCAGCCAAGATGGGGTCTCGGGGCCGAGGTCACCCCTCCACTTT.

The genes are TRBV15 and TRBJ1-1; D gene uncertain. There are 13 residues in the CDR3. Germline-derived CDR1 and CDR2 are LNHNV and YYDKDF (reference sequence). The CDR3 DNA reads as TGTGCAGCCTCCGGGGTAGGCGGCACTGAAGCTTTCTTT. Amino acid sequence: CAASGVGGTEAFF.

This clonotype showed up just a few times. This chain joins TRBV6-2 or TRBV6-3 and TRBJ1-2; unclear D gene. CDR3 length equals 13 residues. With 2 bases removed from V and 6 bases from J, the gap between germline ends came to 10 bases. The V gene's germline CDR1 is MNHEY and CDR2 SVGEGT. CDR3 DNA: TGTGCCAGCAGTTACGGGGAGTTGGATGGCTACACCTTC. This translates into CASSYGELDGYTF.

This clonotype was counted a few times. The V gene is TRBV5-4, the J gene TRBJ2-7; 7 nucleotides align to TRBD1. This CDR3 spans 15 amino acids. Germline V gene data show CDR1 as SGHNT and CDR2 as YYREEE (reference sequence). V dropped 4 bases and J dropped 2; count of bases not matched to a gene: 9. Here the CDR3 reads CASSTGRQGPYEQYF. The CDR3 region has the DNA TGTGCCAGCAGCACAGGACGACAGGGACCCTACGAGCAGTACTTC.

As concerns this clonotype: No conserved phenylalanine or tryptophan ends this CDR3, so it is likely a read error. In DNA, the CDR3 is TGTGCAATCAACAGGGGGATCTATGGCTACACCTCC. Residues: CAINRGIYGYTS. This chain joins TRBV10-3 and TRBJ1-2; 8 nucleotides match TRBD1. CDR3 length: 12 amino acids. Per germline, CDR1 ENHRY and CDR2 SYGVKD.

Ten or more counts support this clonotype. This sequence joins TRBV7-9 and TRBJ1-6; unclear D gene. The CDR3 runs to 15 residues. The germline V gene has CDR1 SEHNR and CDR2 FQNEAQ (reference sequence). V shed 5 bases and J shed 1 base, with 9 bases lying between them. The CDR3 spells CASSRAGSYNSPLHF. Written as DNA, the CDR3 is TGTGCCAGCAGCCGCGCCGGGTCCTATAATTCACCCCTCCACTTT.

This clonotype came up a few times. This chain links TRBV5-6 with TRBJ1-5; unclear D gene. This CDR3 is 14 amino acids long. Germline loops: CDR1 SGHDT, CDR2 YYEEEE. The ends were cut back, 1 base at V and 4 bases at J, with 9 bases in the middle. CDR3 sequence reads: CASSLYEWNQPQHF. Here the CDR3 DNA reads TGTGCCAGCAGCTTGTATGAGTGGAATCAGCCCCAGCATTTT.

This clonotype was recorded at least ten times. The rearrangement uses TRBV9 and TRBJ2-2; D ambiguous. Germline lookup yields CDR1 SGDLS and CDR2 YYNGEE. CDR3 length: 13 amino acids. Trimming cost V 0 bases and J 3 bases, with 3 bases left between them. The CDR3 bases are TGTGCCAGCAGCGTAGAAGACACCGGGGAGCTGTTTTTT. Encoded protein: CASSVEDTGELFF.

This clonotype was seen repeatedly, ten times or more. J is TRBJ1-2 and V is TRBV14; D gene unclear. Germline values: CDR1 SGHDN, CDR2 FVKESK. V lost 0 bases, J lost 3 bases, and 8 bases lay in between. The CDR3 consists of 14 residues. DNA of the CDR3: TGTGCCAGCAGCCAAGATTCCGGACACTATGGCTACACCTTC. As protein: CASSQDSGHYGYTF.

This clonotype was counted many times. The chain carries TRBV12-3 or TRBV12-4 and TRBJ1-5, with no clear D. The CDR3 sequence is 12 residues long. Trimming cost V 10 bases and J 6 bases, with 13 bases left between them. The CDR3 DNA follows: TGTGCCACCGGGGAGGTGGGTCAGCCCCAGCATTTT. It yields the protein CATGEVGQPQHF.

This clonotype was recorded many times. The chain is built from TRBV5-6 and TRBJ1-2; D is unresolved. This CDR3 region has 14 residues. V lost 3 bases to trimming and J lost 5 bases, with 14 bases between them. Germline CDR1 SGHDT, CDR2 YYEEEE. This CDR3 reads CASSYSGPTYGYTF. The CDR3 DNA follows: TGTGCCAGCAGCTACAGTGGCCCTACATATGGCTACACCTTC.

Many counts were recorded for this clonotype. J is TRBJ2-7 and V is TRBV7-8, with 9 bases aligning to TRBD1. CDR3 size: 14 residues. The trim removed 5 bases at V and 6 bases at J, leaving 8 bases unmatched. CDR1 and CDR2 from the germline V gene are SGHVS and FQNEAQ. In nucleotides, the CDR3 is TGTGCCAGCAGCCCTCCGGGACAGGGACGCGAGCAGTACTTC. Translating gives CASSPPGQGREQYF.

This clonotype was counted a few times. The gene calls are TRBV6-5 and TRBJ1-2; TRBD1 matches 11 bases. The V gene end was trimmed by 2 bases and the J gene end by 8 bases; junction bases not matched to a gene: 7. CDR1 is MNHEY and CDR2 is SVGAGI in the germline V gene. The CDR3 covers 15 residues. The CDR3 reads CASSYRGQGAQGYTF. The CDR3 region has the DNA TGTGCCAGCAGTTACAGAGGACAGGGGGCGCAAGGCTACACCTTC.

This clonotype occurred many times. This sequence joins TRBV15 and TRBJ1-2; a weak D match, TRBD1 (5 bases). The length of the CDR3 is 15 residues. The V end was cut by 0 bases, the J end by 6 bases, with 14 bases between. Per the germline V gene, CDR1 is LNHNV and CDR2 is YYDKDF (reference sequence). The chain's CDR3 is CATSRDFLGRDGYTF. DNA of the CDR3: TGTGCCACCAGCAGAGATTTTTTGGGCAGGGATGGCTACACCTTC.

This clonotype has ten or more counts. This chain uses TRBV20-1 with TRBJ2-7; weak D call: TRBD1 (6 bases). This CDR3 is 14 amino acids long. Germline V gene lookup returns CDR1 DFQATT and CDR2 SNEGSKA (reference sequence). Trimming took 4 bases from V and 3 from J, leaving 16 bases between them. The CDR3 sequence is CSATDGTRVYEQYF. The CDR3 bases are TGCAGTGCTACCGACGGGACACGGGTCTACGAGCAGTACTTC.

The J gene is TRBJ1-5, the V gene TRBV6-6; no clear D. The CDR3 length is 13 residues. Trimming stripped 5 bases from V and 3 bases from J, with 8 bases between. The V gene's germline CDR1 is MNHNY and CDR2 SVGAGI (reference sequence). CDR3 amino acids: CASSPAYNQPQHF. The DNA for the CDR3 is TGTGCCAGCAGTCCAGCGTACAATCAGCCCCAGCATTTT.

This clonotype was picked up a small number of times. One end of the junction is discordant with germline, which a read error may explain. The chain links TRBV10-2 to TRBJ2-5; 7 bases map to TRBD2. This CDR3 is built from 16 residues. CDR1 WSHSY and CDR2 SAAADI come from the germline V gene. In DNA form, the CDR3 reads TGTGCCAGCAGTGAAACGCTGGGGAGGGCCCAAGAGACCCAGTACTTC. Its protein is CASSETLGRAQETQYF.

This clonotype was detected only a few times. This sequence joins TRBV7-6 and TRBJ1-6; D uncertain. Germline V gives CDR1 SGHVS, CDR2 FNYEAQ. The CDR3 totals 15 residues. Deletions cut 11 bases from V and 4 bases from J, with 18 bases between. The CDR3 DNA reads TGTGCCGGGCTGGGGTCCAGGCGATATAATTCACCCCTCCACTTT. This encodes CAGLGSRRYNSPLHF.

Turning to this clonotype: This sequence may be a read error, since a much larger clone differs from it by one base. The chain carries TRBV5-4 and TRBJ1-2; possibly TRBD1 for D (5 bases). V lost 5 bases and J lost 5, with 19 bases in between. Germline-derived CDR1 and CDR2 are SGHNT and YYREEE (reference sequence). This CDR3 spans 15 amino acids. The CDR3 coding sequence is TGTGCCAGCAGACACGGGGGGAATCCTTGGTATGGCTACACCTTC. Translation: CASRHGGNPWYGYTF.

In this sample, this clonotype turned up a few times. The chain has TRBV4-3 and TRBJ2-7, with a possible D match to TRBD2 (5 bases). V was shortened by 1 base and J by 0 bases, with 10 bases between the two germline ends. The CDR3 runs to 15 residues. Germline V gene sequence: CDR1 LGHNA, CDR2 YSLEER. The CDR3 region is CASSQVLGSSYEQYF. The CDR3 nucleotides read TGCGCCAGCAGCCAAGTATTGGGGAGCTCCTACGAGCAGTACTTC.